The 4 T cell receptor beta chains listed next were all sequenced from one sample in a study of OX40 agonist ivuxolimab in advanced cancers. Repertoires were generated with immunoSEQ multiplex PCR, while TCRdb's copy carries only in-frame clones and drops some. In the table there are around 57,000 clones, around 82% of which are singletons. The sequences come from CD4+ or CD8+ T cells sorted from blood, collected in a trial of the OX40 agonist ivuxolimab. The source is an adult with an advanced solid tumor such as melanoma, head and neck, liver or kidney cancer.

V usage is TRBV28 and J usage is TRBJ2-7; D might be TRBD1 (6 bases). Germline loops: CDR1 MDHEN, CDR2 SYDVKM. The germline V and J ends were trimmed by 5 bases and 3 bases, with 14 bases remaining between them. The CDR3 covers 14 residues. CDR3 sequence (DNA): TGTGCCAGCAGTCCAGGAGGACAGCACTACGAGCAGTACTTC. The encoded protein is CASSPGGQHYEQYF.

The V and J genes are TRBV2 and TRBJ2-7; 10 bases are shared with TRBD2. The CDR3 spans 13 residues. The V gene's germline CDR1 is SNHLY and CDR2 FYNNEI. Trimming cost V 9 bases and J 2 bases; bases outside gene matches: 4. CDR3 sequence reads: CASGTSAPYEQYF. The CDR3 nucleotides are TGTGCCAGTGGGACTAGCGCGCCCTACGAGCAGTACTTC.

This chain uses TRBV5-1 with TRBJ1-2; D is unresolved. The germline gives CDR1 SGHRS, CDR2 YFSETQ. V lost 5 bases, J lost 4 bases, and 12 bases lay in between. The length of the CDR3 is 13 residues. The CDR3: CASSFGRSYGYTF. The CDR3 nucleotides are TGCGCCAGCAGTTTTGGTAGGAGCTATGGCTACACCTTC.

The rearrangement links TRBV18 to TRBJ2-2; TRBD2 is a possible D gene (5 bases). Trimming took 3 bases from V and 8 from J, leaving 16 bases between them. This CDR3 is 15 amino acids long. Per the germline V gene, CDR1 is KGHSH and CDR2 is LQKENI. CDR3 amino acids: CASSPRVGPAGELFF. CDR3 bases: TGTGCCAGCTCACCGAGGGTAGGACCAGCGGGGGAGCTGTTTTTT.